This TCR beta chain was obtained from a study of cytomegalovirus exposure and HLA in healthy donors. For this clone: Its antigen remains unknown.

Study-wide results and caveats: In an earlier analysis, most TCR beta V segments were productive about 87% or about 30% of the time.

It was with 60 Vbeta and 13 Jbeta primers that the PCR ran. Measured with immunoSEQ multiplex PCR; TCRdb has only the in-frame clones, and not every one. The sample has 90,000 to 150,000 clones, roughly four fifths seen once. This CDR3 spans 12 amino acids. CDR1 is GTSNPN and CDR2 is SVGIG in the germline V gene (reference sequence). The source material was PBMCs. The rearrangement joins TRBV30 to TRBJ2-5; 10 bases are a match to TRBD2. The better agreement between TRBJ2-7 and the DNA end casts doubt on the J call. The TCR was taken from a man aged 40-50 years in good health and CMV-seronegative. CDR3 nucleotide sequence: TGTGCCTGGTCGAGCGGGAGGGTCGAGCAGTACTTC. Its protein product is CAWSSGRVEQYF.